Following are 20 T cell receptor beta chains from one sample sequenced in a study of OX40 agonist ivuxolimab in advanced cancers. TCRdb's copy holds only in-frame clones and misses some; the assay was immunoSEQ multiplex PCR. Altogether roughly 50,000 clones are present, over 80% being singletons, with the ten largest covering around 11%. Specimen: CD4+ or CD8+ T cells sorted from blood, collected in a trial of the OX40 agonist ivuxolimab. These TCRs come from an adult with an advanced solid tumor such as melanoma, head and neck, liver or kidney cancer.

This clone was counted only a few times. The chain joins TRBV2 to TRBJ2-5; D might be TRBD2 (6 bases). The CDR3 extends over 14 amino acids. Per germline, CDR1 SNHLY and CDR2 FYNNEI. V gave up 6 bases and J gave up 5 bases, with 16 bases separating them. CDR3 residues: CASSLFGGLETQYF. As DNA, the CDR3 is TGTGCCAGCAGCCTTTTCGGGGGATTGGAGACCCAGTACTTC. Drawing the rest from reference TRBV2 and TRBJ2-5, the complete variable domain is EPEVTQTPSHQVTQMGQEVILRCVPISNHLYFYWYRQILGQKVEFLVSFYNNEISEKSEIFDDQFSVERPDGSNFTLKIRSTKLEDSAMYFCASSLFGGLETQYFGPGTRLLVL.

V is TRBV6-6 and J is TRBJ1-2; TRBD1 matches at 8 bases. V was clipped by 2 bases and J by 5 bases; unmatched bases: 7. The CDR3 is 15 amino acids. The V gene's germline CDR1 is MNHNY and CDR2 SVGAGI (reference sequence). CDR3 nucleotides: TGTGCCAGCAGTTACGGAACCGGGACAGGTTATGGCTACACCTTC. It yields the protein CASSYGTGTGYGYTF.

This clone was recorded a few times. The CDR3 region is CASSFLADAGNTIYF. Written as DNA, the CDR3 is TGCGCCAGCAGCTTTCTGGCAGACGCTGGAAACACCATATATTTT. This chain links TRBV5-1 with TRBJ1-3; no definite D call. Germline V gene sequence: CDR1 SGHRS, CDR2 YFSETQ. V lost 2 bases and J lost 2, with 11 bases in between. The CDR3 covers 15 residues.

The chain has TRBV5-8 and TRBJ2-3, with 7 bases identical to TRBD1. Trimming removed 4 bases from V and 5 bases from J; junction bases left unmatched: 10. Germline values: CDR1 SGHTS, CDR2 YDEGEE. There are 15 residues in the CDR3. CDR3 coding DNA: TGTGCCAGCAGCCCGACAGGGAGCGGAGGAGATACGCAGTATTTT. Protein product: CASSPTGSGGDTQYF. Full variable domain (outside the CDR3, taken from reference TRBV5-8 and TRBJ2-3): EAGVTQSPTHLIKTRGQQATLRCSPISGHTSVYWYQQALGLGLQFLLWYDEGEERNRGNFPPRFSGRQFPNYSSELNVNALELEDSALYLCASSPTGSGGDTQYFGPGTRLTVL.

The chain combines TRBV25-1 with TRBJ1-6; TRBD1 is a possible D gene (6 bases). The CDR3 runs 16 residues. V was clipped by 4 bases and J by 7 bases, with 17 bases between them. CDR1 and CDR2 from the germline V gene are MGHDK and SYGVNS. The CDR3 region is CASSAPEGDWNSPLHF. The CDR3, as DNA: TGTGCCAGCAGTGCCCCCGAGGGGGATTGGAATTCACCCCTCCACTTT.

The chain combines TRBV5-6 with TRBJ1-2; D perhaps matches TRBD1 (6 bases). CDR1 and CDR2 (germline): SGHDT, YYEEEE. This CDR3 has 15 amino acids. V lost 4 bases and J 3 bases, leaving 16 bases between the germline ends. The DNA for the CDR3 is TGTGCCAGCAGCCGCTGGGGGCCCGGGGACTATGGCTACACCTTC. Translated, it gives CASSRWGPGDYGYTF.

The chain uses TRBV5-8 and TRBJ2-1, with TRBD2 identical over 10 bases. The ends lost 3 bases at V and 7 bases at J; junction bases unmatched: 16. Germline-derived CDR1 and CDR2 are SGHTS and YDEGEE. The CDR3 is 18 amino acids. The CDR3 loop is CASSYLYNFGAGGNEQFF. The CDR3 nucleotides read TGTGCCAGCAGCTACCTGTACAACTTCGGAGCGGGGGGGAATGAGCAGTTCTTC.

This sequence joins TRBV30 and TRBJ2-5, with TRBD1 as a possible D gene (6 bases). Trimming stripped 0 bases from V and 4 bases from J, with 9 bases between. This CDR3 spans 13 amino acids. CDR1 is GTSNPN, CDR2 SVGIG, per germline (reference sequence). CDR3 DNA sequence: TGTGCCTGGAGTGTATTACAGGGAGAGACCCAGTACTTC. Protein sequence: CAWSVLQGETQYF. The full variable domain, completed using reference TRBV30 and TRBJ2-5, is SQTIHQWPATLVQPVGSPLSLECTVEGTSNPNLYWYRQAAGRGLQLLFYSVGIGQISSEVPQNLSASRPQDRQFILSSKKLLLSDSGFYLCAWSVLQGETQYFGPGTRLLVL.

Remarks on this clone: Other DNA sequences in this specimen translate into the identical CDR3. The V call is TRBV18, the J call TRBJ2-7, with a tentative D call TRBD1 (5 bases). Germline lookup yields CDR1 KGHSH and CDR2 LQKENI. Deletions cut 2 bases from V and 7 bases from J, with 9 bases between. CDR3 length equals 12 residues. CDR3 DNA sequence: TGTGCCAGCTCACCAGATTCAGGGGAGCAGTACGTC. Encoded protein: CASSPDSGEQYV.

The rearrangement joins TRBV7-7 to TRBJ2-5; the D gene is possibly TRBD2 (6 bases). V was cut by 4 bases and J by 2 bases, with 20 bases left in between. CDR3 length: 17 amino acids. Germline CDR1 is SSHAT and CDR2 is FNYEAQ (reference sequence). The CDR3: CASSSSRGGAEQETQYF. CDR3 DNA sequence: TGTGCCAGCAGCTCATCTCGGGGCGGGGCAGAGCAAGAGACCCAGTACTTC. Based on the CDR3 plus reference TRBV7-7 and TRBJ2-5, the full variable domain is GAGVSQSPRYKVTKRGQDVTLRCDPISSHATLYWYQQALGQGPEFLTYFNYEAQPDKSGLPSDRFSAERPEGSISTLTIQRTEQRDSAMYRCASSSSRGGAEQETQYFGPGTRLLVL.

V gene TRBV7-9 combines with J gene TRBJ2-2; TRBD2 matches at 9 bases. The trim removed 4 bases at V and 4 bases at J, leaving 4 bases unmatched. Germline V gene data show CDR1 as SEHNR and CDR2 as FQNEAQ (reference sequence). The CDR3 is made up of 15 amino acids. The CDR3 spells CASSSLAGATGELFF. The CDR3 coding sequence is TGTGCCAGCAGCTCGTTAGCGGGAGCCACCGGGGAGCTGTTTTTT.

The chain has TRBV7-9 and TRBJ1-6; D unresolved. Germline CDR1 reads SEHNR; CDR2 reads FQNEAQ (reference sequence). CDR3 length: 12 residues. The V and J ends lost 5 bases and 6 bases respectively, with 5 bases between them. The CDR3 bases are TGTGCCAGCAGCCGTCCTAATTCACCCCTCCACTTT. This codes for CASSRPNSPLHF.

The CDR3 coding sequence is TGTGCCAGCAGCCGAACGGGGGCGGGGGGGCCCCCAGATACGCAGTATTTT. It specifies CASSRTGAGGPPDTQYF. The chain combines TRBV9 with TRBJ2-3; 9 positions match TRBD2. Trimming took 4 bases from V and 4 from J; bases not matched to a gene: 13. The CDR3 totals 17 residues. Germline assignment: CDR1 SGDLS and CDR2 YYNGEE.

The V and J genes are TRBV29-1 and TRBJ2-1, with D hard to call. From germline, CDR1 is SQVTM and CDR2 ANQGSEA. The V and J ends lost 0 bases and 6 bases respectively, with 3 bases between them. CDR3 size: 11 residues. The CDR3 loop reads CSVEDTNEQFF. The CDR3 nucleotides are TGCAGCGTTGAAGATACCAATGAGCAGTTCTTC.

The chain couples TRBV18 to TRBJ2-7; no clear D gene. CDR1 is KGHSH, CDR2 LQKENI, per germline. V dropped 3 bases and J dropped 5 bases, with 8 bases sitting between them. The CDR3 is made up of 12 amino acids. CDR3 coding DNA: TGTGCCAGCTCACCCCTAGAACACGAGCAGTACTTC. Translating gives CASSPLEHEQYF. The full variable domain, with the rest looked up from reference TRBV18 and TRBJ2-7, is NAGVMQNPRHLVRRRGQEARLRCSPMKGHSHVYWYRQLPEEGLKFMVYLQKENIIDESGMPKERFSAEFPKEGPSILRIQQVVRGDSAAYFCASSPLEHEQYFGPGTRLTVT.

CDR3 protein: CASSPMGTENTEAFF. The CDR3 DNA is TGTGCCAGCTCACCAATGGGGACGGAGAACACTGAAGCTTTCTTT. V gene TRBV18 combines with J gene TRBJ1-1; tentatively, D is TRBD1 (5 bases). CDR1 and CDR2 from the germline V gene are KGHSH and LQKENI. V lost 2 bases and J 1 base, leaving 11 bases between the germline ends. This CDR3 has 15 amino acids.

Turning to this clone: One end of the junction is discordant with germline, which a read error may explain. The chain links TRBV7-9 to TRBJ2-5; 9 bases agree with TRBD2. The length of the CDR3 is 18 residues. CDR1 SEHNR and CDR2 FQNEAQ come from the germline V gene (reference sequence). For the CDR3, the DNA is TGTGCCAGCAGCTTAGACACAGGGATACTAGCGGGCGGCACCCTTCCGCACTTC. The encoded protein is CASSLDTGILAGGTLPHF.

The chain employs TRBV7-2 and TRBJ2-3; D is ambiguous. V dropped 4 bases and J dropped 1 base, with 9 bases sitting between them. Germline-derived CDR1 and CDR2 are SGHTA and FQGNSA. CDR3 length: 14 amino acids. CDR3 loop: CASSSYQGTDTQYF. DNA of the CDR3: TGTGCCAGCAGCTCCTATCAGGGCACAGATACGCAGTATTTT.

CDR3 amino acids: CAILGQGASGSYNEQFF. CDR3 sequence (DNA): TGTGCCATCCTAGGACAGGGGGCTAGCGGGAGCTACAATGAGCAGTTCTTC. The rearrangement joins TRBV10-3 to TRBJ2-1; weak D call: TRBD1 (11 bases). CDR3 length equals 17 residues. The germline V and J ends were trimmed by 8 bases and 3 bases, with 23 bases remaining between them. The germline V gene has CDR1 ENHRY and CDR2 SYGVKD.

The chain has TRBV28 and TRBJ2-2, with D unclear. This CDR3 comprises 14 residues. Germline values: CDR1 MDHEN, CDR2 SYDVKM. Trimming took off 4 bases at V and 5 bases at J, with 11 bases between the two ends. The DNA for the CDR3 is TGTGCCAGCAGTTCCCATAGTAATACCGGGGAGCTGTTTTTT. Protein product: CASSSHSNTGELFF.